Described below is a single TCR beta chain sequence and its context. Study processing details: Estimation of nucleated cell counts was performed using reference gene primer amplification. The table came from immunoSEQ multiplex PCR; TCRdb's copy has only in-frame clones and leaves some out. The V and J calls and the clone size are those of that table, but D and trimming were determined from the DNA. The data hold fewer than 350,000 clones, with around 90% observed a single time. This specimen belongs to a study of blood T cell repertoires in COVID-19. Overall study context: The cDNA or gDNA used as material had been derived from T cells, B-cell-depleted T cells, or PBMCs.

The CDR3 runs to 16 residues. Unmatched junction bases numbered 4, after V lost 0 bases and J lost 6 bases. Germline-derived CDR1 and CDR2 are SGHTA and FQGNSA. The sample taken for sequencing was PBMCs or T cells enriched from blood (not recorded which). This chain joins TRBV7-2 and TRBJ2-2; 10 bases agree with TRBD2. The sequence came from a woman in her thirties or forties with acute COVID-19. In DNA, the CDR3 is TGTGCCAGCAGCTTAGCGGGGAGCGGGAGGGCCGGGGAGCTGTTTTTT. This codes for CASSLAGSGRAGELFF. Full variable domain (outside the CDR3, taken from reference TRBV7-2 and TRBJ2-2): GAGVSQSPSNKVTEKGKDVELRCDPISGHTALYWYRQSLGQGLEFLIYFQGNSAPDKSGLPSDRFSAERTGGSVSTLTIQRTQQEDSAVYLCASSLAGSGRAGELFFGEGSRLTVL.